This T cell receptor (beta chain) is from a study of cytomegalovirus exposure and HLA in healthy donors. V lost 4 bases and J lost 3; bases outside the gene matches: 8. Per the germline V gene, CDR1 is SGHVS and CDR2 is FQNEAQ. The CDR3 length is 15 residues. PCR used 60 Vbeta primers and 13 Jbeta primers. Sequencing was performed with immunoSEQ multiplex PCR; in TCRdb, only in-frame clones are kept and a portion is missing. In the table there are about 160,000 clones, roughly 84% of which are singletons. This sequence originates from a woman aged 18-30 years in good health and CMV-seronegative. The sequenced sample consisted of PBMCs. The chain employs TRBV7-8 and TRBJ2-7, with 8 nucleotides matching TRBD1. The CDR3 protein is CASSWHRDRNYEQYF. CDR3 in DNA: TGTGCCAGCAGCTGGCACCGGGACAGGAACTACGAGCAGTACTTC.